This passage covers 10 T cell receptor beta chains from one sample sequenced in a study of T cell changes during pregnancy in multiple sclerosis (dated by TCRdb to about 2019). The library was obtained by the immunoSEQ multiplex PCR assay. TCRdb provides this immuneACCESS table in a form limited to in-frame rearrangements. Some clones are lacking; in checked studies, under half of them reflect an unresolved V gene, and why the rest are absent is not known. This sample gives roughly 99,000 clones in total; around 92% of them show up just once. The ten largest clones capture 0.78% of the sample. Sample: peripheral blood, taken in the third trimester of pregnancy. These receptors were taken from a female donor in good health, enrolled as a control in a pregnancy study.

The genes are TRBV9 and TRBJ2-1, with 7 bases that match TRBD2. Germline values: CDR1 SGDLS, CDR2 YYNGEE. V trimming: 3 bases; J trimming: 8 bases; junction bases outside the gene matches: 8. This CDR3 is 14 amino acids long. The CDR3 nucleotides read TGTGCCAGCAGCGCTAGCGGCCCTGGCGATGAGCAGTTCTTC. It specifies CASSASGPGDEQFF. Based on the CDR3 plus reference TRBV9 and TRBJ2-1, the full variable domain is DSGVTQTPKHLITATGQRVTLRCSPRSGDLSVYWYQQSLDQGLQFLIQYYNGEERAKGNILERFSAQQFPDLHSELNLSSLELGDSALYFCASSASGPGDEQFFGPGTRLTVL.

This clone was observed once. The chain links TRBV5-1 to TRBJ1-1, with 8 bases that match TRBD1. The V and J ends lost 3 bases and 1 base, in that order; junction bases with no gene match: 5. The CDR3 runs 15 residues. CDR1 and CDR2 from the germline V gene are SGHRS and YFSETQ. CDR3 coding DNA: TGCGCCAGCAGCTCTGCCGGGACAGGGAACACTGAAGCTTTCTTT. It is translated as CASSSAGTGNTEAFF. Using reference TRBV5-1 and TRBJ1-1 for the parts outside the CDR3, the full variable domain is KAGVTQTPRYLIKTRGQQVTLSCSPISGHRSVSWYQQTPGQGLQFLFEYFSETQRNKGNFPGRFSGRQFSNSRSEMNVSTLELGDSALYLCASSSAGTGNTEAFFGQGTRLTVV.

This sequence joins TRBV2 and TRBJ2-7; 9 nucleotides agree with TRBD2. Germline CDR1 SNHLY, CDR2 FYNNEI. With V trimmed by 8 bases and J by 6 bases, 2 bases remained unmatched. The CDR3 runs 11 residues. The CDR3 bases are TGTGCCAGCGCGGGAGGGGCCGAGCAGTACTTC. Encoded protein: CASAGGAEQYF.

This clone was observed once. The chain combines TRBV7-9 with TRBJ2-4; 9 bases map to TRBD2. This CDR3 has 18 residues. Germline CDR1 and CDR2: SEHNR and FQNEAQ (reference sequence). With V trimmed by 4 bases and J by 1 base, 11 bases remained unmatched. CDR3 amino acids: CASSSPSGVVFAKNIQYF. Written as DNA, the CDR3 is TGTGCCAGCAGCTCCCCTAGCGGGGTGGTTTTTGCCAAAAACATTCAGTACTTC.

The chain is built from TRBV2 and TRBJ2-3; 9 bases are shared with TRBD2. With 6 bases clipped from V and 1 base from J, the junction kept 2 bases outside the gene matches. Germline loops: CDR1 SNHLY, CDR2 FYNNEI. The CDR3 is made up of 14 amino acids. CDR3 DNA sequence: TGTGCCAGCAGCCGACTAGCGGGCACAGATACGCAGTATTTT. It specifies CASSRLAGTDTQYF.

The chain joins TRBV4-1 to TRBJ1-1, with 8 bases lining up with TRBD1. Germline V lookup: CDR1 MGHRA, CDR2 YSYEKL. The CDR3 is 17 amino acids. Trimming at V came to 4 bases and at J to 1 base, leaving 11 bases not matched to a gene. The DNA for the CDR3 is TGCGCCAGCAGCCGCGCTCATGCGACAGGGGCGAACACTGAAGCTTTCTTT. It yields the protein CASSRAHATGANTEAFF.

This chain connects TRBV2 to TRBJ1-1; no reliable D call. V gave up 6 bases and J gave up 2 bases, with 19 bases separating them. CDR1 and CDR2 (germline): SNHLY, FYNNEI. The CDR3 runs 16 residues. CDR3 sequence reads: CASSRILTEINTEAFF. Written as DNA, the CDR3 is TGTGCCAGCAGCCGAATTCTTACAGAGATAAACACTGAAGCTTTCTTT.

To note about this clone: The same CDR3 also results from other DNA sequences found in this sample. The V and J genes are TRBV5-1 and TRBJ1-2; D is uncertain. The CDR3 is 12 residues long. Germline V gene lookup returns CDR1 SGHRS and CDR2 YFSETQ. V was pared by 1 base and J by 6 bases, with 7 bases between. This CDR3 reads CASSLSGDGYTF. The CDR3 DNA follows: TGCGCCAGCAGCTTGTCCGGGGATGGCTACACCTTC.

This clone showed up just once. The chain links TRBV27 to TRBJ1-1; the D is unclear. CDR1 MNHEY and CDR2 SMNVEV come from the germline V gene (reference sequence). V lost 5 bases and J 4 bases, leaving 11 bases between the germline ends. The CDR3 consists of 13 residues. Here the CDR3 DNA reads TGTGCCAGCAGTGGAGCGACGGGCACTGAAGCTTTCTTT. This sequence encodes CASSGATGTEAFF.

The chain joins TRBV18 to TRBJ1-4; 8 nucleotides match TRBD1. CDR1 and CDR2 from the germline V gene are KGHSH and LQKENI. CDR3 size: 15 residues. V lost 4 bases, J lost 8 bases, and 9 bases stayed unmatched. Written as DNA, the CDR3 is TGTGCCAGCTCACTACACCAGGGGGCAGACGAAAAACTGTTTTTT. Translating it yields CASSLHQGADEKLFF.